Following are 9 T cell receptor beta chains from one sample sequenced in a study of early T cells in non-severe SARS-CoV-2 infection. TCRdb reanalysed the 5' RACE reads using MiXCR and keeps one entry per CDR3 protein. The sample lists around 83,000 distinct CDR3 sequences, around 12% occurring once. Here the sequenced sample was whole blood, taken at baseline. The receptors come from an adult who was a healthcare worker with PCR-confirmed SARS-CoV-2 infection or an uninfected control (not recorded which).

The chain combines TRBV11-2 with TRBJ1-1; D remains unclear. The CDR3 totals 13 residues. V gave up 5 bases and J gave up 6 bases, with 13 bases separating them. Per germline, CDR1 SGHAT and CDR2 FQNNGV. For the CDR3, the DNA is TGTGCCAGCAGCCCCCGGGATATGGCTGAAGCTTTCTTT. Protein sequence: CASSPRDMAEAFF.

The table lists this clonotype with many counts. The chain is built from TRBV11-2 and TRBJ2-3; maybe TRBD2 (5 bases). The V and J ends lost 6 bases and 3 bases respectively, with 19 bases between them. Germline-derived CDR1 and CDR2 are SGHAT and FQNNGV. The CDR3 is 16 amino acids. The DNA of the CDR3 is TGTGCCAGCAGGTCACCGTGGGTAGCGCTGACAGATACGCAGTATTTT. Its protein product is CASRSPWVALTDTQYF.

The CDR3 DNA sequence: TGTGCCAATCAGGGGTCCGGCGAAGAGACCCAGTACTTC. Its translation is CANQGSGEETQYF. The rearrangement uses TRBV6-5 and TRBJ2-5; D perhaps matches TRBD1 (6 bases). Trimming left V 10 bases short and J 3 bases short, with 15 bases between. The CDR3 contains 13 residues. Looked up from germline, CDR1 is MNHEY and CDR2 is SVGAGI.

This clonotype was seen only a few times. The rearrangement uses TRBV20-1 and TRBJ2-1, with 7 positions matching TRBD2. The CDR3 has 14 residues. The germline gives CDR1 DFQATT, CDR2 SNEGSKA (reference sequence). The V gene end was trimmed by 5 bases and the J gene end by 10 bases; junction bases not matched to a gene: 14. Here the CDR3 reads CSAFSETSFREQFF. In DNA form, the CDR3 reads TGCAGTGCTTTCTCCGAGACTAGCTTCCGGGAGCAGTTCTTC.

V is TRBV29-1 and J is TRBJ2-5; D is possibly TRBD1 or TRBD2 (6 bases each). Germline V lookup: CDR1 SQVTM, CDR2 ANQGSEA. The CDR3 extends over 12 amino acids. V lost 3 bases and J lost 4, with 9 bases in between. CDR3 amino acids: CSVESGAETQYF. CDR3 coding DNA: TGCAGCGTTGAGTCGGGGGCAGAGACCCAGTACTTC. Full variable domain (remainder filled in from reference TRBV29-1 and TRBJ2-5): SAVISQKPSRDICQRGTSLTIQCQVDSQVTMMFWYRQQPGQSLTLIATANQGSEATYESGFVIDKFPISRPNLTFSTLTVSNMSPEDSSIYLCSVESGAETQYFGPGTRLLVL.

This clonotype has just a few counts. The CDR3, as DNA: TGCGCCAGCAGCCCAACAGCGGGGGAGTACGAGCAGTACTTC. It is translated as CASSPTAGEYEQYF. The chain has TRBV5-1 and TRBJ2-7, with TRBD2 identical over 8 bases. Per the germline V gene, CDR1 is SGHRS and CDR2 is YFSETQ. V shed 4 bases and J 4 bases; nucleotides not matched to a gene: 7. This CDR3 is 14 amino acids long.

The chain employs TRBV10-3 and TRBJ1-5; 9 bases fit TRBD1. J lost 7 bases, V lost 2 bases, and 3 bases had no gene match. Germline CDR1 and CDR2: ENHRY and SYGVKD. The CDR3 contains 14 residues. CDR3 coding DNA: TGTGCCATCAGTGAGCGGACAGGGGAACAGCCCCAGCATTTT. Encoded protein: CAISERTGEQPQHF.

This clonotype was found a few times. The chain uses TRBV14 and TRBJ2-1; no definite D call. This CDR3 is 13 amino acids long. Germline CDR1 is SGHDN and CDR2 is FVKESK. V was trimmed by 5 bases and J by 8 bases, leaving 13 bases between them. The CDR3 region is CASSTRRMDEQFF. Written as DNA, the CDR3 is TGTGCCAGCAGCACTCGACGGATGGATGAGCAGTTCTTC. Complete variable domain (other parts from reference TRBV14 and TRBJ2-1): EAGVTQFPSHSVIEKGQTVTLRCDPISGHDNLYWYRRVMGKEIKFLLHFVKESKQDESGMPNNRFLAERTGGTYSTLKVQPAELEDSGVYFCASSTRRMDEQFFGPGTRLTVL.

The chain combines TRBV20-1 with TRBJ2-1, with 11 bases that match TRBD2. Germline assignment: CDR1 DFQATT and CDR2 SNEGSKA (reference sequence). Germline trimming cut 2 bases from V and 8 bases from J; bases unmatched to any gene: 2. CDR3 size: 13 residues. The CDR3 region is CSARLAGGHEQFF. CDR3 DNA sequence: TGCAGTGCTAGACTAGCGGGAGGCCATGAGCAGTTCTTC.